This T cell receptor beta chain was profiled in a study of shared clonotypes between healthy human individuals. Assay: immunoSEQ multiplex PCR; the TCRdb copy retains only in-frame clones and omits some. The profile covers over a million clones, with 95% to 97% appearing a single time and approximately 1.1% taken by the ten largest. The study, taken as a whole, reports: Several donors held about 5% of naive CD4 clonotypes in common. Sequencing of the sorted subsets was shown by rarefaction to be incomplete despite large depth.

CDR3 size: 13 residues. Germline trimming cut 5 bases from V and 2 bases from J; bases unmatched to any gene: 3. CDR1 and CDR2 (germline): SGHAT, FQNNGV. As regards this clone: Its antigen is currently unknown.

This TCR was recovered from a man younger than 40 in good health. The chain couples TRBV11-2 to TRBJ2-7; 7 bases are shared with TRBD1. Material for sequencing was naive CD4+ T cells sorted from blood. Documented subset: CD45RA+ positively selected. The CDR3 region has the DNA TGTGCCAGCAGCCCTGGGACAGCCTACGAGCAGTACTTC. It codes for CASSPGTAYEQYF.